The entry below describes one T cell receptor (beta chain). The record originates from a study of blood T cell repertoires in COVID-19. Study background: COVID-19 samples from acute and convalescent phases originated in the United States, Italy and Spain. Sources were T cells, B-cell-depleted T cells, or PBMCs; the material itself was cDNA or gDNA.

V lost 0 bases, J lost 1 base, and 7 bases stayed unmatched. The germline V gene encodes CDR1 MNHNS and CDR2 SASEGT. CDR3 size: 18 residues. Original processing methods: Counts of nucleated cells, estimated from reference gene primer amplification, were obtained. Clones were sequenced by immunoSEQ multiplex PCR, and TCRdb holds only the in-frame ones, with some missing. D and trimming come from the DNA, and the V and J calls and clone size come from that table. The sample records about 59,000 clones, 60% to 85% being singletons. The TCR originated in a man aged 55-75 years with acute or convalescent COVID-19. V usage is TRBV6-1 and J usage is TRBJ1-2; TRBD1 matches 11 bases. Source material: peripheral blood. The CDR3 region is CASSEAGQGGHFNYGYTF. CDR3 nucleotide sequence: TGTGCCAGCAGTGAAGCGGGACAGGGGGGACATTTTAACTATGGCTACACCTTC.